One and the same sample provided the 31 T cell receptor beta chains below, sequenced in a study of vaccination effects on CD4 cells after COVID-19. Profiled with immunoSEQ multiplex PCR; TCRdb holds only in-frame clones, not every one. Counted here are tens of thousands of clones, over 80% occurring once; the ten biggest clones make up roughly 2.2%. These receptors' targets are unknown. Sequencing followed a ViraFEST assay step that expanded antigen-specific CD4+ T cells with viral peptide pools. Isolating CD4+ T cells followed less than 12 days of culture. The sample consisted of CD4+ T cells from PBMCs cultured with HCoV-229E spike peptides, taken before COVID-19 vaccination. The receptors were gathered from a human donor who received a COVID-19 vaccine.

V gene TRBV30 combines with J gene TRBJ1-5, with D unclear. Trimming stripped 0 bases from V and 4 bases from J, with 10 bases between. The CDR3 spans 14 residues. Germline V CDR1 and CDR2: GTSNPN, SVGIG (reference sequence). The CDR3 DNA is TGTGCCTGGAGTGTACAAACCATAAATCAGCCCCAGCATTTT. Translating it yields CAWSVQTINQPQHF.

CDR3 in amino acids: CATSGWQSGPQHF. For the CDR3, the DNA is TGTGCCACCAGTGGTTGGCAGTCAGGGCCCCAGCATTTT. J is TRBJ1-5 and V is TRBV24-1; unclear D gene. This CDR3 is 13 amino acids long. Looked up from germline, CDR1 is KGHDR and CDR2 is SFDVKD. The ends were cut back, 5 bases at V and 9 bases at J, with 13 bases in the middle.

The chain couples TRBV7-2 to TRBJ2-1, with D perhaps TRBD1 or TRBD2 (5 bases each). V was pared by 3 bases and J by 0 bases, with 9 bases between. Germline CDR1 and CDR2: SGHTA and FQGNSA. The CDR3 runs 15 residues. The CDR3 spells CASSLGTGSYNEQFF. For the CDR3, the DNA is TGTGCCAGCAGCTTGGGGACCGGCTCCTACAATGAGCAGTTCTTC.

The chain uses TRBV12-3 or TRBV12-4 and TRBJ2-2; no clear D. This CDR3 region has 12 residues. Between the trimmed V and J ends, which lost 5 bases and 7 bases, there was a span of 8 bases. CDR3 sequence: CASSPAVGELFF. The CDR3 DNA is TGTGCCAGCAGTCCGGCGGTCGGGGAGCTGTTTTTT.

V usage is TRBV4-3 and J usage is TRBJ1-1, with 7 nucleotides matching TRBD1. Germline assignment: CDR1 LGHNA and CDR2 YSLEER. This CDR3 contains 14 residues. The trim removed 4 bases at V and 4 bases at J, leaving 6 bases unmatched. CDR3 nucleotides: TGCGCCAGCAGCCGCCGCGCAGGGGGCACTGAAGCTTTCTTT. It is translated as CASSRRAGGTEAFF.

The count of this clone is one. The chain joins TRBV5-1 to TRBJ2-4; D is uncertain. Looked up from germline, CDR1 is SGHRS and CDR2 is YFSETQ. Trimming removed 0 bases from V and 1 base from J, with 11 bases in between. The CDR3 consists of 16 residues. In DNA, the CDR3 is TGCGCCAGCAGCTTGGAGGGTAAGGGTGCCAAAAACATTCAGTACTTC. It translates to CASSLEGKGAKNIQYF.

The CDR3 sequence is CASSESGGGLTYGYTF. In DNA, the CDR3 is TGCGCCAGCAGTGAGTCCGGAGGGGGACTAACCTATGGCTACACCTTC. V gene TRBV10-2 combines with J gene TRBJ1-2; TRBD1 might be the D (6 bases). V was cut by 0 bases and J by 4 bases, with 15 bases left in between. This CDR3 is 16 amino acids long. Germline assignment: CDR1 WSHSY and CDR2 SAAADI.

The gene calls are TRBV18 and TRBJ1-5; 12 bases line up with TRBD1. V dropped 6 bases and J dropped 7; count of bases not matched to a gene: 25. Germline V gene sequence: CDR1 KGHSH, CDR2 LQKENI. The CDR3 has 21 amino acids. This CDR3 reads CASSPSTWDRGRYQVYQPQHF. For the CDR3, the DNA is TGTGCCAGCTCCCCATCGACGTGGGACAGGGGGCGGTATCAGGTATACCAGCCCCAGCATTTT.

As for this clone: Since the CDR3 does not end with the conserved phenylalanine or tryptophan, this likely comes from a read error. It is unclear where the CDR3 begins or ends on the DNA, so no DNA is shown, and the CDR3 is as TCRdb lists it. This chain uses TRBV6-5 with TRBJ2-3; the table gives TRBD2 as D, unverified against the DNA. Including both end residues, the CDR3 is 12 amino acids long. The germline gives CDR1 MNHEY, CDR2 SVGAGI. The CDR3 spells CASRGTSGGVSL.

This chain joins TRBV6-5 and TRBJ1-1, with 7 bases identical to TRBD1. In germline, CDR1 is MNHEY, CDR2 SVGAGI. Unmatched junction bases numbered 6, after V lost 0 bases and J lost 5 bases. CDR3 size: 15 residues. CDR3 in DNA: TGTGCCAGCAGTTACTCGAACAGGGGTTATACTGAAGCTTTCTTT. It specifies CASSYSNRGYTEAFF.

CDR3 DNA: TGCGCCAGCAGCTTGGAACAGATGGCCAAAAACATTCAGTACTTC. The encoded protein is CASSLEQMAKNIQYF. V gene TRBV5-1 combines with J gene TRBJ2-4; no definite D call. The germline CDR1 and CDR2 sequences are SGHRS and YFSETQ. Trimming shortened V by 0 bases and J by 1 base, and 8 bases separated the two germline ends. The CDR3 covers 15 residues.

This clone appeared a few times. For the CDR3, the DNA is TGTGCCAGCAGCAACCCCGGGACCGGGGAGCTGTTTTTT. Translating gives CASSNPGTGELFF. This chain connects TRBV7-9 to TRBJ2-2; D not resolved. The germline V gene encodes CDR1 SEHNR and CDR2 FQNEAQ (reference sequence). Trimming cost V 5 bases and J 5 bases, with 9 bases left between them. The CDR3 extends over 13 amino acids.

The rearrangement links TRBV18 to TRBJ2-7; tentatively, D is TRBD1 (5 bases). CDR3 length equals 14 residues. Trimming shortened V by 4 bases and J by 2 bases, and 12 bases separated the two germline ends. Germline V CDR1 and CDR2: KGHSH, LQKENI. The CDR3 DNA reads TGTGCCAGCTCACGCCAGGGATCAGCCTACGAGCAGTACGTC. It yields the protein CASSRQGSAYEQYV.

This clone was observed once. The CDR3 here is CASSSNTVGGSYNEQFF. For the CDR3, the DNA is TGCGCCAGCAGCTCCAATACTGTCGGGGGCTCCTACAATGAGCAGTTCTTC. The chain recombines TRBV5-1 with TRBJ2-1; tentatively, D is TRBD2 (6 bases). Germline V gene data show CDR1 as SGHRS and CDR2 as YFSETQ. The CDR3 spans 17 residues. The V gene lost 3 bases and the J gene lost 0 bases, with 16 bases spanning the gap.

The chain recombines TRBV29-1 with TRBJ2-1, with D possibly being TRBD1 (6 bases). The germline V and J ends were trimmed by 8 bases and 0 bases, with 11 bases remaining between them. CDR1 is SQVTM and CDR2 is ANQGSEA in the germline V gene. This CDR3 region has 13 residues. CDR3 loop: CSTRQDSYNEQFF. CDR3 coding DNA: TGCAGCACAAGACAGGACTCCTACAATGAGCAGTTCTTC.

The chain recombines TRBV28 with TRBJ2-5; TRBD2 aligns across 9 bases. Trimming cost V 2 bases and J 4 bases; bases outside gene matches: 5. The CDR3 is 15 amino acids. The germline CDR1 and CDR2 sequences are MDHEN and SYDVKM. DNA of the CDR3: TGTGCCAGCAGTTTAGGAGGGACTAGCCGAGAGACCCAGTACTTC. This codes for CASSLGGTSRETQYF.

This chain uses TRBV6-6 with TRBJ1-6, with D possibly matching TRBD1 (5 bases). The ends were cut back, 4 bases at V and 9 bases at J, with 7 bases in the middle. The CDR3 length is 12 residues. The V gene's germline CDR1 is MNHNY and CDR2 SVGAGI (reference sequence). The CDR3 bases are TGTGCCAGCAGTTTAAGGGGTTCACCCCTCCACTTT. Its translation is CASSLRGSPLHF.

The V and J genes are TRBV30 and TRBJ1-6; D gene unclear. The germline gives CDR1 GTSNPN, CDR2 SVGIG (reference sequence). This CDR3 region has 13 residues. The V end was cut by 3 bases, the J end by 7 bases, with 10 bases between. DNA of the CDR3: TGTGCCTGGAGCGGGCAGTCCAATTCACCCCTCCACTTT. Its protein is CAWSGQSNSPLHF.

This clone occurred once. The chain uses TRBV6-2 or TRBV6-3 and TRBJ2-1, with D possibly being TRBD1 or TRBD2 (5 bases each). Deletions cut 6 bases from V and 7 bases from J, with 19 bases between. The CDR3 length is 15 residues. CDR1 and CDR2 (germline): MNHEY, SVGEGT. For the CDR3, the DNA is TGTGCCAGCAGCGAGCGGACCGGGGCCGGGAATGAGCAGTTCTTC. Translation: CASSERTGAGNEQFF.

This clone was detected once. The chain recombines TRBV7-9 with TRBJ2-7; unclear D gene. V was trimmed by 6 bases and J by 9 bases, leaving 15 bases between them. This CDR3 region has 12 residues. The germline gives CDR1 SEHNR, CDR2 FQNEAQ (reference sequence). This chain's CDR3 is CASSSDLGGQYV. The CDR3 DNA reads as TGTGCCAGCAGTTCCGACCTTGGCGGGCAGTACGTC.

On this clone itself: A junction end diverges from the germline sequence, so it may reflect a read error. The chain combines TRBV2 with TRBJ1-2, with D uncertain. CDR1 and CDR2 from the germline V gene are SNHLY and FYNNEI. The CDR3 sequence is 14 residues long. The CDR3 DNA sequence: TGTGCTAGCAGTGAATACGGCCTAACGGATGGCTACACCTTC. This encodes CASSEYGLTDGYTF.

The chain employs TRBV6-5 and TRBJ2-2; D gene ambiguous. CDR1 MNHEY and CDR2 SVGAGI come from the germline V gene. Trimming took 0 bases from V and 8 from J, leaving 10 bases between them. This CDR3 is 14 amino acids long. CDR3 nucleotides: TGTGCCAGCAGTTACTCCCCAGTGCGGGGGGAGCTGTTTTTT. It is translated as CASSYSPVRGELFF.

V usage is TRBV7-9 and J usage is TRBJ1-4; 7 bases are shared with TRBD1. The V gene's germline CDR1 is SEHNR and CDR2 FQNEAQ (reference sequence). The CDR3 is 15 residues long. V was pared by 3 bases and J by 8 bases, with 9 bases of the junction left unmatched. The CDR3 DNA is TGTGCCAGCAGCTTGGGGGACAGTGGGAGGGAAAAACTGTTTTTT. Protein: CASSLGDSGREKLFF.

The chain joins TRBV5-1 to TRBJ1-3, with D perhaps TRBD1 (5 bases). Germline CDR1 and CDR2: SGHRS and YFSETQ. The V end was cut by 4 bases, the J end by 0 bases, with 14 bases between. The CDR3 extends over 16 amino acids. The CDR3 nucleotides read TGCGCCAGCAGCGGGACCGGGGTTATCTCTGGAAACACCATATATTTT. Amino acid sequence: CASSGTGVISGNTIYF.

This chain joins TRBV18 and TRBJ1-4; TRBD1 matches 8 bases. The CDR3 length is 15 residues. Looked up from germline, CDR1 is KGHSH and CDR2 is LQKENI. V shed 4 bases, J shed 8 bases, and the junction held 9 bases outside the gene matches. The CDR3 region is CASSRAGGALEKLFF. The CDR3 DNA reads as TGTGCCAGCTCACGCGCAGGGGGCGCGTTGGAAAAACTGTTTTTT.

The chain couples TRBV29-1 to TRBJ1-5, with TRBD1 as a possible D gene (6 bases). CDR3 size: 13 residues. Trimming left V 5 bases short and J 1 base short, with 9 bases between. Germline V gives CDR1 SQVTM, CDR2 ANQGSEA. The CDR3 here is CSVRDTSNQPQHF. The CDR3 DNA reads as TGCAGCGTTCGGGACACAAGCAATCAGCCCCAGCATTTT.

This chain connects TRBV7-9 to TRBJ2-2; TRBD1 is a possible D gene (6 bases). The CDR3 loop spans 19 amino acids. V lost 2 bases to trimming and J lost 5 bases, with 24 bases between them. Germline V gene lookup returns CDR1 SEHNR and CDR2 FQNEAQ (reference sequence). The CDR3 here is CASSLRFIGNRVRTGELFF. Written as DNA, the CDR3 is TGTGCCAGCAGCTTACGGTTTATTGGGAACAGGGTGAGAACCGGGGAGCTGTTTTTT.

The chain has TRBV4-3 and TRBJ2-3; no reliable D call. This CDR3 contains 14 residues. CDR1 LGHNA and CDR2 YSLEER come from the germline V gene. V gave up 3 bases and J gave up 4 bases, with 11 bases separating them. CDR3 amino acids: CASSQTHLSDTQYF. The CDR3 DNA reads as TGCGCCAGCAGCCAGACACACCTATCAGATACGCAGTATTTT.

This clone was recorded a few times. The chain is built from TRBV19 and TRBJ1-2; D remains unclear. This CDR3 contains 15 residues. V lost 1 base to trimming and J lost 5 bases, with 14 bases between them. The germline V gene has CDR1 LNHDA and CDR2 SQIVND (reference sequence). DNA of the CDR3: TGTGCCAGTAGTATAGTGGCAGGAATAACGTATGGCTACACCTTC. This sequence encodes CASSIVAGITYGYTF.

This clone was counted a few times. This chain joins TRBV7-2 and TRBJ1-3; 8 bases are a match to TRBD1. CDR1 SGHTA and CDR2 FQGNSA come from the germline V gene. V lost 6 bases to trimming and J lost 5 bases; unmatched junction nucleotides: 9. This CDR3 is 15 amino acids long. CDR3 in amino acids: CASRPGQGLRNTIYF. CDR3 nucleotides: TGTGCCAGCAGACCCGGACAGGGTTTAAGAAACACCATATATTTT.

V and J are TRBV14 and TRBJ2-3, with TRBD1 matching over 9 bases. Germline V gives CDR1 SGHDN, CDR2 FVKESK. The length of the CDR3 is 15 residues. V shed 4 bases and J 5 bases; nucleotides not matched to a gene: 7. Here the CDR3 reads CASSLYRGQKDTQYF. The CDR3 region has the DNA TGTGCCAGCAGCCTCTACAGGGGGCAGAAAGATACGCAGTATTTT.